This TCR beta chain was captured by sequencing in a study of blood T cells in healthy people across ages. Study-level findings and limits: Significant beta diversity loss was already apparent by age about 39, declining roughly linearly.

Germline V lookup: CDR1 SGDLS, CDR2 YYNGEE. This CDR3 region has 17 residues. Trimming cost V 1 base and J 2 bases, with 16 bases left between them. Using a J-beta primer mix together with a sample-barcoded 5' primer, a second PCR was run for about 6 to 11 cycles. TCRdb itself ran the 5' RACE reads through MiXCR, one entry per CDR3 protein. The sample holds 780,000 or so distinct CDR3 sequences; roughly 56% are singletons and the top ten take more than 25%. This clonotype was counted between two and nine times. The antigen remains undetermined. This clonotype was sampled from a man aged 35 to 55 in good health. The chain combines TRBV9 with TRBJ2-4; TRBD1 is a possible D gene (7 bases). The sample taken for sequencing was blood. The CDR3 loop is CASSVFAGQQTKNIQYF. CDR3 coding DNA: TGTGCCAGCAGCGTATTTGCGGGACAGCAAACCAAAAACATTCAGTACTTC.